Listed below are T cell receptor beta chains from one sample, sequenced in a study of beta chain features in type 1 diabetes. Profiling relied on immunoSEQ multiplex PCR, and the TCRdb table lists in-frame clones only, not all of them. The sample yields approximately 250,000 clones, roughly 10% seen once. The sequencing input was naive CD4+ T cells from blood. The receptors originated from a man in his thirties or forties with type 1 diabetes. Each CDR3 is given with its conserved first and last residue. The order of the fields is J gene, V gene, clone size, D gene, CDR3 DNA, CDR3 protein. D genes are given only for firm matches. The size entry is marked missing in some rows and otherwise reads once, few, many or a size class.

TRBJ2-1 | TRBV5-4 | few | - | TGTGCCAGCTACCCCCGGGCAGGGTATCTCAATGAGCAGTTCTTC | CASYPRAGYLNEQFF
TRBJ2-7 | TRBV6-5 | few | - | TGTGCCAGCACGAGGAGGACTCCCGGCTACGAGCAGTACTTC | CASTRRTPGYEQYF
TRBJ1-2 | TRBV7-9 | few | - | TGTGCCAGCAGCTTTATTGATCGAGCCTACTATGGCTACACCTTC | CASSFIDRAYYGYTF
TRBJ2-7 | TRBV9 | few | TRBD2 | TGTGCCAGCAGCGGACCCCCGGGAGGTGGCGAGCAGTACTTC | CASSGPPGGGEQYF
TRBJ2-7 | TRBV6-5 | - | TRBD1 | TGTGCCAGCAGCGAGACAGGGACCTACGAGCAGTACTTC | CASSETGTYEQYF
TRBJ1-1 | TRBV19 | - | TRBD1 | TGTGCCAGTAGCCGACAGGGGAGGGATGAAGCTTTCTTT | CASSRQGRDEAFF
TRBJ2-1 | TRBV6-1 | - | - | TGTGCCAGCAAGACTTACAATGAGCAGTTCTTC | CASKTYNEQFF
TRBJ1-2 | TRBV6-1 | few | TRBD1 | TGTGCCAGCAGTGAACAGAGGGGGCGCCGGGGCTACACCTTC | CASSEQRGRRGYTF
TRBJ2-2 | TRBV23-1 | - | TRBD1 | TGCGCCAGCACCCGGTTGAGGGGGACAGAGAGGGACGGGGAGCTGTTTTTT | CASTRLRGTERDGELFF
TRBJ1-3 | TRBV9 | few | TRBD1 | TGTGCCAGCAGCGTAGGGCAGGGGGCTCGGGACACCATATATTTT | CASSVGQGARDTIYF
TRBJ2-3 | TRBV7-2 | few | - | TGTGCCAGCAGCTTAGGGCGGGGCCTCACAGATACGCAGTATTTT | CASSLGRGLTDTQYF
TRBJ1-4 | TRBV4-2 | few | - | TGTGCCAGCAGCCAAGAGGGGGGGCATGATGAAAAACTGTTTTTT | CASSQEGGHDEKLFF
TRBJ1-2 | TRBV30 | - | - | TGTGCCCTCAACCCGGGCGCGGGGAACTATGGCTACACCTTC | CALNPGAGNYGYTF
TRBJ1-6 | TRBV7-9 | - | - | TGTGCCAGCAGCTCGCCGACCGGTGCGGGTTCACCCCTCCACTTT | CASSSPTGAGSPLHF
TRBJ2-1 | TRBV7-3 | few | TRBD2 | TGTGCCAGCAGCCCGAAATACCCCAGACTAGCGGGGGGGTACAATGAGCAGTTCTTC | CASSPKYPRLAGGYNEQFF
TRBJ2-5 | TRBV4-1 | few | - | TGCGCCAGCAGCCGATTCCCTACAGGGATACAAGGAGAGGCCCAGTACTTC | CASSRFPTGIQGEAQYF
TRBJ1-2 | TRBV7-2 | - | TRBD1 | TGTGCCAGCAGCCGACAGGGGGATGGCTACACCTTC | CASSRQGDGYTF
TRBJ2-2 | TRBV5-1 | - | - | TGCGCCAGCAGAGAGGCCGGGGAGCTGTTTTTT | CASREAGELFF
TRBJ2-7 | TRBV11-2 | once | TRBD1 | TGTGCCAGCAGCTTTAACCAAGTGACAGGGTACGAGCAGTACTTC | CASSFNQVTGYEQYF
TRBJ1-6 | TRBV23-1 | - | - | TGCGCCAGCAGTCAATGGGGACACTATAATTCACCCCTCCACTTT | CASSQWGHYNSPLHF
TRBJ1-5 | TRBV18 | once | - | TGTGCCAGCTCACCACTGGCCGCCGCGGGGCCCCAGCATTTT | CASSPLAAAGPQHF
TRBJ1-5 | TRBV18 | - | - | TGTGCCAGCTCACTCAGCGGACAGAACAATCAGCCCCAGCATTTT | CASSLSGQNNQPQHF